Listed below are T cell receptor beta chains from one sample, sequenced in a study of blood T cells in healthy people across ages. MiXCR was run by TCRdb on the 5' RACE reads, yielding one entry per CDR3 protein. This sample has under 1,000,000 distinct CDR3 sequences; about 34% occur once, and the top ten carry 10% to 15%. The material sequenced was blood. The source is a man aged 18 to 29 in good health. CDR3s include the opening cysteine and the closing phenylalanine or tryptophan. A D gene is named only where the DNA matches it firmly. Only part of the rows carry a size: once, few, many, or a class if the clone is expanded.

v_call	clone_size	d_call	j_call	cdr3_nt	cdr3_aa
TRBV7-9	-	TRBD1	TRBJ2-1	TGTGCCAGCAGCGTTCGACAGGGTCTTAGATTAGGGAGCTCCTACAATGAGCAGTTCTTC	CASSVRQGLRLGSSYNEQFF
TRBV9	-	TRBD1	TRBJ2-5	TGTGCCAGCAGTGAAACCGGGACAGGGAGATACAATGAGCAGTACTTC	CASSETGTGRYNEQYF
TRBV6-2/TRBV6-3	-	TRBD1	TRBJ1-1	TGTGCCAGCAGTTACCGGACAGGGGCCCACACTGAAGCTTTCTTT	CASSYRTGAHTEAFF
TRBV11-2	-	TRBD1	TRBJ2-5	TGTGCCAGTGGGGACAGGGTCCAAGAGACCCAGTACTTC	CASGDRVQETQYF
TRBV7-2	-	-	TRBJ2-5	TGTGCCAGCAGCCCACCCACCCAAGAGACCCAGTACTTC	CASSPPTQETQYF
TRBV25-1	few	-	TRBJ1-1	TGTGCCAGCAACCAACAGGGGAACACTGAAGCTTTCTTT	CASNQQGNTEAFF
TRBV7-2	-	TRBD1	TRBJ2-1	TGTGCCAGCAGCATAGGGACAGGTAACAATGAGCAGTTCTTC	CASSIGTGNNEQFF
TRBV4-1	few	-	TRBJ2-1	TGCGCCAGCAGCCAAGGAGGGGGGAGCGATGAGCAGTTCTTC	CASSQGGGSDEQFF
TRBV7-9	-	-	TRBJ1-1	TGTGCCAGCAGCTTAATGTGGGCCGAAGCTTTCTTT	CASSLMWAEAFF
TRBV15	-	TRBD1	TRBJ2-5	TGTGCCACCAACAGTCGACCGGGACAGGGGGCAGTCCAGTACTTC	CATNSRPGQGAVQYF
TRBV25-1	-	TRBD1	TRBJ2-7	TGTGCCAGCAGCGTCAGACAGGGTATGAACTACGAGCAGTACTTC	CASSVRQGMNYEQYF
TRBV9	-	-	TRBJ1-6	TGTGCCAGCAGCGGGGGGGGAAGGGCAACCCTCCACTTT	CASSGGGRATLHF
TRBV10-3	-	TRBD1	TRBJ2-7	TGTGCCTCCCAAGCCGGGACAGGGGCCGGGACTCACGAGCAGTACTTC	CASQAGTGAGTHEQYF
TRBV20-1	many	TRBD1	TRBJ1-2	TGCAGTGCTCAATCGGGGACAGGGGGCTTTGGCTACACCTTC	CSAQSGTGGFGYTF
TRBV11-1	many	-	TRBJ2-5	TGTGCCAGCAGCTTAGACAACGGGGAGACCCAGTACTTC	CASSLDNGETQYF
TRBV9	few	-	TRBJ2-1	TGTGCCAGCAGCGTATCGAGCGGAGTATACAATGAGCAGTTCTTC	CASSVSSGVYNEQFF
TRBV20-1	few	TRBD1	TRBJ1-2	TGCAGTGCTAGTGGGGACAGGGGGAAGGGGTATGGCTACACCTTC	CSASGDRGKGYGYTF
TRBV20-1	-	TRBD2	TRBJ2-1	TGCGGTGCTAGAGATGAAGTTGGGCGGGGGACTACAAATGAGCAGTTCTTC	CGARDEVGRGTTNEQFF
TRBV5-1	few	TRBD1	TRBJ2-7	TGCGCCAGCAGCTTGGATGAGGACAGGGGGAACGAGCAGTACTTC	CASSLDEDRGNEQYF
TRBV7-6	-	TRBD1	TRBJ1-6	TGTGCCAGCAGCCCCGGGACAGCTTATAATTCACCCCTCCACTTT	CASSPGTAYNSPLHF
TRBV12-3/TRBV12-4	-	-	TRBJ1-1	TGTGCCAGCAGTCCGCGGACAGTTTTTGGGAACACTGAAGCTTTCTTT	CASSPRTVFGNTEAFF
TRBV7-2	-	-	TRBJ1-4	TGTGCCAGCAGCCCCTACCCGGCGGGGAGAAATGAAAAACTGTTTTTT	CASSPYPAGRNEKLFF
TRBV2	-	-	TRBJ2-3	TGTGCCAGCACATGCGACAGCACAGATACGCAGTATTTT	CASTCDSTDTQYF
TRBV6-6	-	-	TRBJ1-1	TGTGCCAGCAGTCCACATGAGGGGGGGAAGGCAGCTTTCTTT	CASSPHEGGKAAFF
TRBV19	-	-	TRBJ2-2	TGTGCCAGTAGTCCCCCACGGGAGTCCGGGGAGCTGTTTTTT	CASSPPRESGELFF
TRBV28	-	-	TRBJ1-5	TGTGCCAGCAGTTTTAGGGCGCGGTATAGCAATCAGCCCCAGCATTTT	CASSFRARYSNQPQHF
TRBV12-3/TRBV12-4	few	-	TRBJ2-7	TGTGCCAGCAGTGTACGGCAGTCCTACGAGCAGTACTTC	CASSVRQSYEQYF
TRBV5-5	-	TRBD2	TRBJ2-7	TGTGCCAGCAGCTTAACCCCCGGGGGGTTAAACTACGAGCAGTACTTC	CASSLTPGGLNYEQYF
TRBV6-5	few	-	TRBJ1-2	TGTGCCAGCAGCTACAGGGATGGCTACACCTTC	CASSYRDGYTF
TRBV4-1	few	TRBD2	TRBJ2-5	TGCGCCAGCAGCCGTGGGATAGCGGGGGGGCTGGGACAAGAGACCCAGTACTTC	CASSRGIAGGLGQETQYF
TRBV9	-	-	TRBJ1-1	TGTGCCAGCAGCGCATGGGAGGGGGACACTGAAGCTTTCTTT	CASSAWEGDTEAFF
TRBV20-1	many	-	TRBJ2-3	TGCAGTGCTAGAGACCGACGCGTAGATACGCAGTATTTT	CSARDRRVDTQYF
TRBV9	few	TRBD1	TRBJ1-2	TGTGCCAGCAGCGTGGGGACAGTCTCTACGGGCGGCTACACCTTC	CASSVGTVSTGGYTF
TRBV4-2	few	-	TRBJ1-1	TGTGCCAGCAGCCAAGATGGGGGGCAGAACACTGAAGCTTTCTTT	CASSQDGGQNTEAFF
TRBV20-1	few	-	TRBJ2-7	TGCAGTGCTAGAGATCTGGACCGCACCTACGAGCAGTACTTC	CSARDLDRTYEQYF
TRBV4-3	-	-	TRBJ1-2	TGCGCCAGCAGCCAAGAAAGCCCCTATGTGGAAGCTAACTATGGCTACACCTTC	CASSQESPYVEANYGYTF
TRBV25-1	-	TRBD2	TRBJ2-5	TGTGCCAGCAGTGTGACCACTAGCGGGGGTATGGAGACCCAGTACTTC	CASSVTTSGGMETQYF
TRBV7-2	few	-	TRBJ1-2	TGTGCCAGCAGCTGGGAATATGGCTACACCTTC	CASSWEYGYTF
TRBV6-6	-	-	TRBJ2-5	TGTGCCAGCAGTTACAAGAATTCGAAAGAGACCCAGTACTTC	CASSYKNSKETQYF
TRBV4-1	-	TRBD1	TRBJ1-1	TGCGCCAGCAGCCAAGAGGGAGGGGGCGCGGGCACTGAAGCTTTCTTT	CASSQEGGGAGTEAFF
TRBV5-5	many	-	TRBJ1-1	TGTGCCAGCACCCTAGGGACTGAAGCTTTCTTT	CASTLGTEAFF
TRBV28	-	-	TRBJ1-5	TGTACCTGCGTTCCGGCAGGCGGTCATCAGCCCCAGCATTTT	CTCVPAGGHQPQHF
TRBV20-1	-	-	TRBJ1-5	TGCAGTGCTAGAGGGGGCCAAAATCCGGCAGGCTATAGCAATCAGCCCCAGCATTTT	CSARGGQNPAGYSNQPQHF
TRBV20-1	-	TRBD1	TRBJ1-2	TGCAGTGCTAGAGCCGGGCAGGGGGCAGAGGGCTACACCTTC	CSARAGQGAEGYTF